The clone carrying this TCR beta chain was recorded a few times. The antigen is unknown. The data derive from a study of T cell repertoires in cytomegalovirus infection. V was shortened by 6 bases and J by 2 bases, with 16 bases between the two germline ends. CDR3 length: 15 residues. CDR1 is SGHRS, CDR2 YFSETQ, per germline. TCRdb reanalysed the reads using MiXCR and keeps one entry per CDR3 protein. The table includes 750,000 to 900,000 distinct CDR3 sequences, 29% detected once. The clonotype comes from a human donor in good health (CMV status not recorded). Some clones in this sample may be carry-over from other donors' samples. The gene calls are TRBV5-1 and TRBJ2-3; D is unclear. The source was cultured CD8+ T cells from PBMCs, collected from culture after CMV antigen stimulation. The CDR3 spells CASTPATTITDTQYF. The CDR3 DNA sequence: TGCGCCAGCACCCCTGCGACAACTATCACAGATACGCAGTATTTT.